This record concerns one T cell receptor beta chain sequence. Its antigen is not identified. The data were taken from a study of T cell responses to AZD1222 COVID-19 vaccine. Overall study findings and caveats: The study found Spike-specific TCR breadth and depth rose after two AZD1222 doses. Of the AZD1222 recipients, only 6 or 7 were seropositive at baseline. Donors were chiefly white British, with a greater number of females, and clonal diversity was perhaps underestimated.

The protocol was immunoSEQ multiplex PCR, while the TCRdb copy is restricted to in-frame clones and leaves out a portion. There are some 170,000 clones in the sample; 88% occur only once, and around 4.5% lies in the top ten. This sequence originates from an adult who received the AZD1222 COVID-19 vaccine. The specimen was peripheral blood, collected 28 days after the second AZD1222 dose.

The CDR3 is CASSPGIAYEQYF. The CDR3 bases are TGTGCCTCCTCCCCAGGAATAGCCTACGAGCAGTACTTC. The rearrangement joins TRBV6-5 to TRBJ2-7; D unresolved. The CDR3 contains 13 residues. V was pared by 11 bases and J by 2 bases, with 16 bases between. Germline lookup yields CDR1 MNHEY and CDR2 SVGAGI.